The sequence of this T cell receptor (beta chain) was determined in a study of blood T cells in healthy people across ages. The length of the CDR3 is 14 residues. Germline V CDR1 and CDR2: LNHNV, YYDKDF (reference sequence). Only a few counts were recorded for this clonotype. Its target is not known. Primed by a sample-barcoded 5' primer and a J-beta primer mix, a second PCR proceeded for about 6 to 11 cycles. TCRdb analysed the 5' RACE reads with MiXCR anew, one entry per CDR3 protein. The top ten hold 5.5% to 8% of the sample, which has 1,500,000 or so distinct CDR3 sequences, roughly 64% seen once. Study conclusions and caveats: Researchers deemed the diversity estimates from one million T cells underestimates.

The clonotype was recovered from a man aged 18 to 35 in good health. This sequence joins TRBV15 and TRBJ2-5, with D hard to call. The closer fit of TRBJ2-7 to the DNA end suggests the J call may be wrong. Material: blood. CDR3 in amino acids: CATSRGGLIGEQYF. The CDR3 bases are TGTGCCACCAGCAGAGGTGGGCTCATCGGCGAGCAGTACTTC.